This is a list of T cell receptor beta chains from one sample in a study of PD-1 blockade in classical Hodgkin lymphoma. Produced via immunoSEQ multiplex PCR; TCRdb's table is partial and in-frame only. Of tens of thousands of clones listed, approximately 67% are singletons. The sequenced sample was peripheral blood mononuclear cells (PBMCs), obtained before the fourth cycle of nivolumab. These receptor sequences come from a human donor with classical Hodgkin lymphoma. Each CDR3 is given with its conserved first and last residue. Fields, in order: clone size, V gene, D gene, J gene, CDR3 protein, CDR3 DNA. A D gene is named only where the DNA matches it firmly. Clone sizes are given selectively: once, few, many, or a class where the clone is expanded.

.	TRBV6-1	.	TRBJ2-1	CASMALAHEQFF	TGTGCCAGCATGGCGCTAGCCCATGAGCAGTTCTTC
.	TRBV4-3	.	TRBJ1-1	CASSQASRALDTEAFF	TGCGCCAGCAGCCAAGCTAGTCGGGCATTGGACACTGAAGCTTTCTTT
.	TRBV7-9	.	TRBJ2-5	CASSLVQEWETQYF	TGTGCCAGCAGCTTAGTGCAGGAGTGGGAGACCCAGTACTTC
many	TRBV6-5	.	TRBJ1-5	CASSYSMRGNQPQHF	TGTGCCAGCAGTTACTCGATGCGAGGCAATCAGCCCCAGCATTTT
.	TRBV7-9	.	TRBJ2-7	CASSLLQSGEQYF	TGTGCCAGCAGCCTCCTCCAGAGTGGGGAGCAGTACTTC
.	TRBV19	TRBD2	TRBJ2-3	CATALLAGGKDTQYF	TGTGCCACCGCCTTACTAGCGGGGGGGAAAGATACGCAGTATTTT
.	TRBV15	TRBD1	TRBJ1-1	CATSARDRLGRANTEAFF	TGTGCCACCAGCGCCCGGGACAGGTTGGGTAGGGCGAACACTGAAGCTTTCTTT
.	TRBV2	.	TRBJ1-2	CASAAANYGYTF	TGTGCCAGCGCGGCAGCTAACTATGGCTACACCTTC
.	TRBV29-1	.	TRBJ1-2	CSVAGPLGYTF	TGCAGCGTTGCGGGACCCCTTGGCTACACCTTC
few	TRBV6-1	.	TRBJ2-3	CASSEYWRGSTDTQYF	TGTGCCAGCAGTGAATATTGGAGGGGTAGCACAGATACGCAGTATTTT
once	TRBV9	.	TRBJ2-2	CASSQPREMPNTGELFF	TGTGCCAGCAGCCAACCGCGGGAAATGCCGAACACCGGGGAGCTGTTTTTT
.	TRBV6-5	.	TRBJ2-5	CASSYEAEETQYF	TGTGCCAGCAGTTATGAGGCGGAAGAGACCCAGTACTTC
.	TRBV19	TRBD1	TRBJ1-4	CASSSQDRAVEKLFF	TGTGCCAGTAGCAGCCAGGACAGGGCTGTTGAAAAACTGTTTTTT
.	TRBV5-1	.	TRBJ1-1	CASRGGTEAFF	TGCGCCAGCAGGGGAGGCACTGAAGCTTTCTTT
.	TRBV2	.	TRBJ2-3	CASRLVPRTDTQYF	TGTGCCAGCAGACTTGTTCCCCGCACAGATACGCAGTATTTT
.	TRBV11-2	.	TRBJ2-3	CASSQAQGTDTQYF	TGTGCCAGCAGCCAAGCGCAGGGCACAGATACGCAGTATTTT
.	TRBV27	TRBD1	TRBJ1-5	CASSPGTGGRQPQHF	TGTGCCAGCAGTCCTGGGACAGGGGGCAGACAGCCCCAGCATTTT
.	TRBV29-1	TRBD2	TRBJ2-2	CSVAPGGRDTGELFF	TGCAGCGTCGCTCCGGGGGGGCGTGACACCGGGGAGCTGTTTTTT
.	TRBV21-1	.	TRBJ1-1	CASSKAMNTEAFF	TGTGCCAGCAGCAAAGCGATGAACACTGAAGCTTTCTTT
.	TRBV7-2	TRBD1	TRBJ1-2	CASSLDNRGTDGYTF	TGTGCCAGCAGCTTAGATAACAGGGGTACGGATGGCTACACCTTC
.	TRBV4-3	TRBD1	TRBJ1-4	CASSQTTSQGAGEKLFF	TGCGCCAGCAGCCAAACTACGTCACAGGGGGCGGGTGAAAAACTGTTTTTT
.	TRBV5-1	.	TRBJ1-1	CASSPDTPGNTEAFF	TGCGCCAGCAGCCCGGACACGCCTGGGAACACTGAAGCTTTCTTT
.	TRBV5-1	.	TRBJ2-1	CASSFGWDNEQFF	TGCGCCAGCAGCTTTGGGTGGGACAATGAGCAGTTCTTC
few	TRBV5-1	.	TRBJ2-7	CASSLAVGEQYF	TGCGCCAGCAGCTTGGCAGTTGGCGAGCAGTACTTC
few	TRBV25-1	.	TRBJ1-5	CASSGILNQPQHF	TGTGCCAGCAGCGGGATCCTAAATCAGCCCCAGCATTTT
.	TRBV27	.	TRBJ2-7	CASSFNRAYEQYF	TGTGCCAGCAGTTTTAACAGGGCTTACGAGCAGTACTTC
.	TRBV7-9	.	TRBJ1-5	CASSLGFGDGGNQPQHF	TGTGCCAGCAGCTTAGGCTTTGGGGATGGGGGCAATCAGCCCCAGCATTTT
.	TRBV7-9	.	TRBJ2-2	CASSLSSNTGELFF	TGTGCCAGCAGCTTGAGCAGTAACACCGGGGAGCTGTTTTTT
.	TRBV6-5	.	TRBJ2-5	CASSYDRGSFQETQYF	TGTGCCAGCAGTTACGACCGTGGTAGCTTCCAAGAGACCCAGTACTTC